The 7 T cell receptor beta chains listed next were all sequenced from one sample in a study of T cells after yellow fever vaccination. TCRdb analysed the 5' RACE reads with MiXCR anew, one entry per CDR3 protein. The data hold under 300,000 distinct CDR3 sequences, with roughly 6.8% observed a single time. Material: CD4+ T cells sorted from PBMCs, obtained on the day of the yellow fever booster vaccination. These receptors all stem from a young man who received the YFV17D yellow fever vaccine.

There are many counts of this clonotype. The chain is built from TRBV29-1 and TRBJ1-1; no clear D. The CDR3 totals 14 residues. Trimming stripped 4 bases from V and 2 bases from J, with 14 bases between. Germline values: CDR1 SQVTM, CDR2 ANQGSEA. CDR3 DNA sequence: TGCAGCGTTGGAAGGAAGGATTCAAACACTGAAGCTTTCTTT. Protein: CSVGRKDSNTEAFF.

The table lists this clonotype with many counts. This chain links TRBV5-1 with TRBJ2-7; D unresolved. V was clipped by 2 bases and J by 6 bases, with 18 bases between them. The CDR3 has 15 amino acids. The germline gives CDR1 SGHRS, CDR2 YFSETQ. The CDR3 loop reads CASSFRAQIVSEQYF. The CDR3 bases are TGCGCCAGCAGCTTTCGGGCTCAGATAGTATCCGAGCAGTACTTC. Using reference TRBV5-1 and TRBJ2-7 for the parts outside the CDR3, the full variable domain is KAGVTQTPRYLIKTRGQQVTLSCSPISGHRSVSWYQQTPGQGLQFLFEYFSETQRNKGNFPGRFSGRQFSNSRSEMNVSTLELGDSALYLCASSFRAQIVSEQYFGPGTRLTVT.

This clonotype came up many times. This chain connects TRBV11-2 to TRBJ2-7, with 10 bases fitting TRBD2. V was pared by 1 base and J by 5 bases, with 5 bases of the junction left unmatched. Looked up from germline, CDR1 is SGHAT and CDR2 is FQNNGV. The CDR3 sequence is 15 residues long. CDR3 sequence (DNA): TGTGCCAGCAGCTTAGGGGCTAGCGGGAGTCACGAGCAGTACTTC. Its translation: CASSLGASGSHEQYF.

This chain links TRBV7-2 with TRBJ2-7; 9 bases match TRBD1. Germline lookup yields CDR1 SGHTA and CDR2 FQGNSA. CDR3 length: 12 amino acids. After removal of 7 bases from V and 3 bases from J, the junction contained 1 base not matched to a gene. The CDR3, as DNA: TGTGCCAGCATGGACAGGGGCTACGAGCAGTACTTC. Translation: CASMDRGYEQYF.

This clonotype occurred a few times. The chain couples TRBV5-6 to TRBJ2-7, with 9 nucleotides matching TRBD1. CDR3 size: 14 residues. Germline V gives CDR1 SGHDT, CDR2 YYEEEE. V was pared by 5 bases and J by 0 bases, with 3 bases of the junction left unmatched. The CDR3 sequence: CASRWTGASYEQYF. The CDR3 DNA reads TGTGCCAGCAGGTGGACAGGGGCCTCCTACGAGCAGTACTTC.

This chain connects TRBV28 to TRBJ1-5; 9 bases are a match to TRBD1. V shed 10 bases, J shed 7 bases, and the junction held 11 bases outside the gene matches. Germline V gene sequence: CDR1 MDHEN, CDR2 SYDVKM. The CDR3 runs to 14 residues. This chain's CDR3 is CATIPGQGYQPQHF. For the CDR3, the DNA is TGTGCCACCATACCGGGACAGGGATACCAGCCCCAGCATTTT. The full variable domain, its missing parts supplied by reference TRBV28 and TRBJ1-5, is DVKVTQSSRYLVKRTGEKVFLECVQDMDHENMFWYRQDPGLGLRLIYFSYDVKMKEKGDIPEGYSVSREKKERFSLILESASTNQTSMYLCATIPGQGYQPQHFGDGTRLSIL.

This chain uses TRBV7-2 with TRBJ1-5; D might be TRBD1 (6 bases). V lost 1 base, J lost 0 bases, and 7 bases lay in between. Germline V CDR1 and CDR2: SGHTA, FQGNSA. The CDR3 runs 15 residues. CDR3: CASSLVGHSNQPQHF. In nucleotides, the CDR3 is TGTGCCAGCAGCTTAGTGGGACATAGCAATCAGCCCCAGCATTTT.